The sequence of this T cell receptor (beta chain) was determined in a study of breast tumors, draining lymph nodes, adjacent tissues. TCRdb reprocessed the multiplex PCR reads via MiXCR and lists one record per CDR3 protein. The sample has around 43,000 distinct CDR3 sequences, 20% to 25% seen once. Material: breast tumor tissue. This receptor was taken from a female donor with breast cancer. Some clones in this sample may be carry-over from other donors' samples.

The CDR3 here is CASSLAPTGSLQTQYF. In DNA form, the CDR3 reads TGCGCCAGCAGCTTGGCACCGACAGGGTCTCTACAGACCCAGTACTTC. V and J are TRBV5-1 and TRBJ2-5; 7 bases agree with TRBD1. The CDR3 consists of 16 residues. With 0 bases clipped from V and 6 bases from J, the junction kept 11 bases outside the gene matches. Germline loops: CDR1 SGHRS, CDR2 YFSETQ.